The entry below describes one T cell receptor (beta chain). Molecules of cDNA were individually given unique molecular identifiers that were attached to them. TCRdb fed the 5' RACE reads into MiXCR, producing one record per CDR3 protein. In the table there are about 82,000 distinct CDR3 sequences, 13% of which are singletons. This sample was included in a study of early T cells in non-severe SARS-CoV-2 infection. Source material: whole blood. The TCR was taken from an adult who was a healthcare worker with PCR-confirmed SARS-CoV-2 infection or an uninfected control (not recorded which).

In DNA form, the CDR3 reads TGTGCCATCAGTGAGTCAGGGCGAACTGAAGCTTTCTTT. Its protein product is CAISESGRTEAFF. The chain carries TRBV10-3 and TRBJ1-1; no reliable D call. Germline V CDR1 and CDR2: ENHRY, SYGVKD. There are 13 residues in the CDR3. Trimming cost V 0 bases and J 5 bases, with 7 bases left between them.